This record looks at one TCR beta chain sequence and its context. Its target is not known. The data derive from a study of cytomegalovirus exposure and HLA in healthy donors. Study conclusions and caveats: A later analysis linked a missense variant in DCLRE1C to the trimming of TCR beta V and J genes. Solely CMV serostatus was available to characterize immune exposure.

Both 60 Vbeta primers and 13 Jbeta primers went into the PCR. Methods used by the authors: Roughly 10 million shared chains were among approximately 80 million unique TCR beta chains counted in a later analysis. Clones were sequenced by immunoSEQ multiplex PCR, and TCRdb holds only the in-frame ones, with some missing. Clonal size and the V and J genes are those of that table, whereas D and trimming came from the DNA. The sample lists about 170,000 clones, around 78% occurring once. It was healthy bone marrow donors who served as donors. The sequenced material came from PBMCs. This clonotype originated in a woman aged 25 to 39 in good health and CMV-seropositive.

CDR3 DNA sequence: TGTGCCAGCAGTTTTACAGGGTTAACTTTCGGCTACACCTTC. Encoded protein: CASSFTGLTFGYTF. The chain links TRBV27 to TRBJ1-2; D is possibly TRBD1 (6 bases). The V gene lost 3 bases and the J gene lost 8 bases, with 16 bases spanning the gap. CDR3 length: 14 residues. Germline values: CDR1 MNHEY, CDR2 SMNVEV (reference sequence).